The 30 T cell receptor beta chains below all came from one sample that was sequenced in a study of sequential checkpoint blockade in melanoma. Data came from immunoSEQ multiplex PCR; TCRdb stores just in-frame clones and leaves some out. Among some 22,000 clones listed, roughly 80% were seen once. Treatment noted: randomized to nivolumab then ipilimumab (arm A) or the reverse (arm B). The sample was CD8+ T cells sorted from blood (inferred from file names), taken from a patient given nivolumab and ipilimumab in sequence. These receptors were taken from a human donor with melanoma.

The J gene is TRBJ1-4, the V gene TRBV5-1, with D possibly matching TRBD1 (5 bases). The CDR3 contains 13 residues. V was shortened by 0 bases and J by 6 bases, with 6 bases between the two germline ends. Looked up from germline, CDR1 is SGHRS and CDR2 is YFSETQ. CDR3 residues: CASSLEQDEKLFF. The CDR3 DNA reads TGCGCCAGCAGCTTGGAACAGGATGAAAAACTGTTTTTT.

This clone is a singleton in its sample. This chain links TRBV28 with TRBJ1-5; D may be TRBD1 (6 bases). The CDR3 runs 17 residues. Germline V lookup: CDR1 MDHEN, CDR2 SYDVKM. V lost 0 bases, J lost 0 bases, and 12 bases lay in between. The CDR3 is CASSLWGGGHSNQPQHF. The CDR3 DNA reads TGTGCCAGCAGTTTATGGGGAGGGGGGCATAGCAATCAGCCCCAGCATTTT.

The chain carries TRBV16 and TRBJ1-1, with 12 bases fitting TRBD1. CDR3 size: 14 residues. With 3 bases clipped from V and 6 bases from J, the junction kept 2 bases outside the gene matches. Germline loops: CDR1 KGHSY, CDR2 FQNENV. CDR3 bases: TGTGCCAGCAGCCATCGGGACAGGGGGCCTGAAGCTTTCTTT. Protein sequence: CASSHRDRGPEAFF. Complete variable domain (other parts from reference TRBV16 and TRBJ1-1): GEEVAQTPKHLVRGEGQKAKLYCAPIKGHSYVFWYQQVLKNEFKFLISFQNENVFDETGMPKERFSAKCLPNSPCSLEIQATKLEDSAVYFCASSHRDRGPEAFFGQGTRLTVV.

The CDR3 reads CASSEGGADTQYF. The CDR3 nucleotides read TGCGCCAGCAGTGAGGGGGGGGCAGATACGCAGTATTTT. The gene calls are TRBV10-2 and TRBJ2-3, with 7 bases identical to TRBD2. V lost 2 bases to trimming and J lost 4 bases; unmatched junction nucleotides: 0. Germline CDR1 WSHSY, CDR2 SAAADI. CDR3 size: 13 residues.

The chain links TRBV7-6 to TRBJ2-1, with 16 bases lining up with TRBD2. The ends lost 5 bases at V and 9 bases at J; junction bases unmatched: 13. Per germline, CDR1 SGHVS and CDR2 FNYEAQ. The CDR3 loop spans 18 amino acids. The CDR3 region is CASSLISGTSGRVGEQFF. DNA for the CDR3: TGTGCCAGCAGCCTAATTTCTGGGACTAGCGGGAGGGTAGGTGAGCAGTTCTTC.

This clone has only a few counts. V and J are TRBV5-1 and TRBJ1-1; unclear D gene. Per germline, CDR1 SGHRS and CDR2 YFSETQ. Between the trimmed V and J ends, which lost 4 bases and 6 bases, there was a span of 10 bases. The CDR3 is 12 amino acids. CDR3 sequence: CASSPSNSEAFF. The CDR3, as DNA: TGCGCCAGCAGCCCATCAAACTCTGAAGCTTTCTTT.

The chain joins TRBV27 to TRBJ2-7; TRBD1 agrees at 10 bases. Germline V gene data show CDR1 as MNHEY and CDR2 as SMNVEV (reference sequence). Trimming removed 1 base from V and 3 bases from J; junction bases left unmatched: 6. This CDR3 spans 16 amino acids. CDR3 protein: CASSLYLTGGNYEQYF. The DNA of the CDR3 is TGTGCCAGCAGTTTATACCTGACAGGGGGCAACTACGAGCAGTACTTC.

The V call is TRBV28, the J call TRBJ1-2; TRBD1 matches 9 bases. This CDR3 region has 17 residues. V dropped 1 base and J dropped 4; count of bases not matched to a gene: 10. Germline V gene data show CDR1 as MDHEN and CDR2 as SYDVKM. The chain's CDR3 is CASSLSGTGTLLYGYTF. CDR3 DNA: TGTGCCAGCAGTTTATCCGGGACAGGGACCCTACTCTATGGCTACACCTTC.

V is TRBV7-3 and J is TRBJ2-3; the D gene is possibly TRBD1 (6 bases). Trimming removed 5 bases at V and 3 bases at J, with 9 bases between. The CDR3 is made up of 13 amino acids. CDR1 is SGHTA, CDR2 FQGTGA, per germline. CDR3 residues: CASSGTGTDTQYF. The CDR3 DNA reads TGTGCCAGCAGCGGTACAGGGACAGATACGCAGTATTTT.

The CDR3 reads CASSLNGGEGFEQYF. The CDR3 nucleotides read TGTGCCAGCAGCTTGAACGGGGGGGAGGGCTTCGAGCAGTACTTC. The genes are TRBV5-8 and TRBJ2-7, with 8 bases aligning to TRBD2. J was trimmed by 6 bases and V by 1 base; bases with no gene match: 9. The CDR3 spans 15 residues. Germline CDR1 reads SGHTS; CDR2 reads YDEGEE.

This clone was observed a single time. The junction departs from germline at one end; a sequencing error may be responsible. The rearrangement links TRBV7-2 to TRBJ2-7; 7 bases agree with TRBD2. This CDR3 spans 15 amino acids. Germline CDR1 SGHTA, CDR2 FQGNSA. DNA for the CDR3: TGTGCCAACAGCTTAGCCGGGACTACACCCTACGAGCAGTACTTC. Its protein is CANSLAGTTPYEQYF.

J is TRBJ1-1 and V is TRBV5-1, with 9 bases aligning to TRBD1. CDR1 and CDR2 from the germline V gene are SGHRS and YFSETQ. This CDR3 is 16 amino acids long. J gave up 1 base and V 5 bases, and 9 bases lay outside the gene matches. CDR3: CASSFRDRAPNTEAFF. The DNA for the CDR3 is TGCGCCAGCAGTTTTCGGGACAGGGCGCCGAACACTGAAGCTTTCTTT. Full variable domain (outside the CDR3, taken from reference TRBV5-1 and TRBJ1-1): KAGVTQTPRYLIKTRGQQVTLSCSPISGHRSVSWYQQTPGQGLQFLFEYFSETQRNKGNFPGRFSGRQFSNSRSEMNVSTLELGDSALYLCASSFRDRAPNTEAFFGQGTRLTVV.

This clone came up once. The V call is TRBV19, the J call TRBJ2-2; 7 positions agree with TRBD1. The CDR3 covers 16 residues. Germline trimming cut 0 bases from V and 5 bases from J; bases unmatched to any gene: 6. Germline V lookup: CDR1 LNHDA, CDR2 SQIVND (reference sequence). The CDR3, as DNA: TGTGCCAGTAGTATAGATCTGGAGACAGGGACCGGGGAGCTGTTTTTT. It yields the protein CASSIDLETGTGELFF.

The chain uses TRBV28 and TRBJ1-1; no clear D. This CDR3 spans 13 amino acids. Looked up from germline, CDR1 is MDHEN and CDR2 is SYDVKM. Trimming removed 5 bases from V and 1 base from J, with 8 bases in between. In nucleotides, the CDR3 is TGTGCCAGCAGTCTCCGACAGAACACTGAAGCTTTCTTT. Translated, it gives CASSLRQNTEAFF.

This rearrangement joins TRBV30 to TRBJ1-2, with 8 positions matching TRBD1. Unmatched junction bases numbered 12, after V lost 2 bases and J lost 4 bases. Looked up from germline, CDR1 is GTSNPN and CDR2 is SVGIG (reference sequence). This CDR3 spans 16 amino acids. The DNA of the CDR3 is TGTGCCTGGAGTTCCCCTGGGACAGGAGAACTCTATGGCTACACCTTC. Amino acids: CAWSSPGTGELYGYTF.

The chain links TRBV4-2 to TRBJ2-3; 8 nucleotides line up with TRBD2. Trimming removed 4 bases from V and 4 bases from J; junction bases left unmatched: 7. This CDR3 has 15 residues. Germline loops: CDR1 LGHNA, CDR2 YNFKEQ. Here the CDR3 reads CASSPSGGGADTQYF. CDR3 DNA sequence: TGTGCCAGCAGCCCCAGCGGGGGAGGGGCAGATACGCAGTATTTT.

The chain links TRBV12-1 to TRBJ2-1; the table's D call, TRBD1, has no DNA check behind it. TRBV12-1 is designated a pseudogene. This CDR3 has 15 amino acids. The CDR3 is CASSFGQGRYNEQFF. The DNA for the CDR3 is TGTGCCAGCAGCTTTGGACAGGGCCGCTACAATGAGCAGTTCTTC.

The chain is built from TRBV12-5 and TRBJ2-3, with a possible D match to TRBD1 (6 bases). The CDR3 loop spans 16 amino acids. CDR1 and CDR2 from the germline V gene are LGHNT and FRNRAP. V lost 2 bases to trimming and J lost 5 bases, with 17 bases between them. The CDR3 region is CASGLPVGGWLDTQYF. The CDR3, as DNA: TGTGCTAGTGGTTTGCCGGTTGGGGGCTGGCTAGATACGCAGTATTTT.

The J gene is TRBJ2-7, the V gene TRBV28; the D is unclear. V lost 2 bases to trimming and J lost 2 bases, with 7 bases between them. The germline gives CDR1 MDHEN, CDR2 SYDVKM. The CDR3 runs to 13 residues. The CDR3 nucleotides read TGTGCCAGCAGTTTAGCCAGGACCTACGAGCAGTACTTC. This encodes CASSLARTYEQYF.

In its sample, this clone was seen a few times. The chain links TRBV15 to TRBJ2-2, with D maybe TRBD2 (5 bases). The germline V gene has CDR1 LNHNV and CDR2 YYDKDF (reference sequence). CDR3 length equals 14 residues. Between the trimmed V and J ends, which lost 5 bases and 6 bases, there was a span of 13 bases. CDR3 nucleotide sequence: TGTGCCACCAGCCGTGAGGGATTGCCCGGGGAGCTGTTTTTT. Translating it yields CATSREGLPGELFF.

This clone has just one count. V gene TRBV9 combines with J gene TRBJ2-2; TRBD2 might be the D (5 bases). This CDR3 spans 17 amino acids. Trimming shortened V by 0 bases and J by 0 bases, and 12 bases separated the two germline ends. Germline values: CDR1 SGDLS, CDR2 YYNGEE. In DNA, the CDR3 is TGTGCCAGCAGCGTAGCTAGGAGCGGAGCGAACACCGGGGAGCTGTTTTTT. Protein sequence: CASSVARSGANTGELFF.

The chain combines TRBV7-9 with TRBJ2-4; 8 nucleotides align to TRBD2. Germline CDR1 and CDR2: SEHNR and FQNEAQ (reference sequence). CDR3 length: 18 residues. The V and J ends lost 0 bases and 6 bases, in that order; junction bases with no gene match: 13. The CDR3 DNA sequence: TGTGCCAGCAGCTTAGCTACGGGAGGGAATTCTCGACCAAACATTCAGTACTTC. Encoded protein: CASSLATGGNSRPNIQYF.

This chain connects TRBV15 to TRBJ2-7, with 8 bases lining up with TRBD1. The CDR3 loop spans 15 amino acids. CDR1 is LNHNV and CDR2 is YYDKDF in the germline V gene (reference sequence). Unmatched junction bases numbered 4, after V lost 3 bases and J lost 0 bases. The CDR3 loop reads CATSSSGQGSYEQYF. CDR3 DNA: TGTGCCACCAGCAGTAGTGGACAGGGCTCCTACGAGCAGTACTTC.

A few counts support this clone. The chain carries TRBV19 and TRBJ2-2; no clear D gene. The CDR3 runs to 16 residues. Germline loops: CDR1 LNHDA, CDR2 SQIVND (reference sequence). Trimming removed 4 bases from V and 0 bases from J, with 12 bases in between. The chain's CDR3 is CASSTKVDSNTGELFF. The DNA for the CDR3 is TGTGCCAGTAGTACCAAGGTTGACTCGAACACCGGGGAGCTGTTTTTT.

By its share, this clone is medium-sized. This chain joins TRBV11-2 and TRBJ2-1; 9 bases align to TRBD1. This CDR3 spans 11 amino acids. Germline CDR1 SGHAT, CDR2 FQNNGV. Unmatched junction bases numbered 3, after V lost 4 bases and J lost 14 bases. This CDR3 is CASSYGTGKFF. The DNA for the CDR3 is TGTGCCAGCAGCTACGGGACAGGGAAGTTCTTC.

The V gene is TRBV5-4, the J gene TRBJ2-3, with 12 bases fitting TRBD2. CDR1 is SGHNT, CDR2 YYREEE, per germline (reference sequence). The CDR3 covers 19 residues. V gave up 4 bases and J gave up 4 bases; unmatched junction bases: 16. CDR3 sequence: CASSPGLAGYGRGPDTQYF. CDR3 bases: TGTGCCAGCAGCCCGGGACTAGCGGGCTACGGGAGGGGGCCAGATACGCAGTATTTT.

This clone occurred once. The chain employs TRBV10-3 and TRBJ2-7, with 8 positions matching TRBD1. This CDR3 region has 14 residues. Germline V gene sequence: CDR1 ENHRY, CDR2 SYGVKD. The ends lost 3 bases at V and 3 bases at J; junction bases unmatched: 4. The CDR3 is CAISDRQGNYEQYF. The CDR3 DNA reads as TGTGCCATCAGTGATAGACAGGGGAACTACGAGCAGTACTTC.

This clone has just a few counts. The chain combines TRBV5-6 with TRBJ2-4; 8 bases agree with TRBD1. Trimming at V came to 1 base and at J to 0 bases, leaving 6 bases not matched to a gene. CDR3 length equals 17 residues. Per germline, CDR1 SGHDT and CDR2 YYEEEE. The CDR3 DNA follows: TGTGCCAGCAGCTTGACGGTGACAGGGGTAGCCAAAAACATTCAGTACTTC. Translated, it gives CASSLTVTGVAKNIQYF.

This chain uses TRBV10-1 with TRBJ1-1; D ambiguous. Per germline, CDR1 WNHNN and CDR2 SYGVQD (reference sequence). V lost 1 base, J lost 5 bases, and 5 bases lay in between. The CDR3 loop spans 12 amino acids. As DNA, the CDR3 is TGCGCCAGCAGTGAGTACGGTACTGAAGCTTTCTTT. This encodes CASSEYGTEAFF.

This clone appeared a single time. The rearrangement uses TRBV27 and TRBJ2-5; 9 nucleotides align to TRBD1. V dropped 5 bases and J dropped 5; count of bases not matched to a gene: 6. The CDR3 covers 14 residues. Germline CDR1 MNHEY, CDR2 SMNVEV (reference sequence). The CDR3 DNA sequence: TGTGCCAGCAGTGGAACAGGGGGCGGGGAGACCCAGTACTTC. It is translated as CASSGTGGGETQYF.